What follows is one T cell receptor (beta chain) and its context. The data originate from a study of T cell changes during pregnancy in multiple sclerosis. V was trimmed by 6 bases and J by 6 bases, leaving 8 bases between them. The CDR3 spans 11 residues. Germline CDR1 is MNHNY and CDR2 is SVGAGI (reference sequence). TCRdb's table, derived via immunoSEQ multiplex PCR, lists solely in-frame clones and lacks some. The sample has around 30,000 clones, around 94% seen once. The starting material was CD4+ T cells from peripheral blood mononuclear cells, obtained in the first trimester of pregnancy. The V call is TRBV6-6, the J call TRBJ1-2, with D perhaps TRBD1 (5 bases). The receptor's source is a female donor with multiple sclerosis, enrolled in a pregnancy study. The CDR3 reads CASSRVHGYTF. The CDR3 DNA reads TGTGCCAGCAGCAGGGTTCATGGCTACACCTTC.